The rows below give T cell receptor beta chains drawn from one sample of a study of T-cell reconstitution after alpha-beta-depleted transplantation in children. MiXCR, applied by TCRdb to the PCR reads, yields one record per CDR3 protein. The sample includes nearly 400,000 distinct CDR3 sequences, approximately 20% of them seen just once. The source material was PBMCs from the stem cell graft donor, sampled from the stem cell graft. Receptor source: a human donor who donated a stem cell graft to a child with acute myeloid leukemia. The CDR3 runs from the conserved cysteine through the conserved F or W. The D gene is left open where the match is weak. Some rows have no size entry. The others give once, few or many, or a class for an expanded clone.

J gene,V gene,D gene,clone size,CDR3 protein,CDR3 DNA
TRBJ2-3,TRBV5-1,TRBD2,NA,CASSISTSPDTQYF,TGCGCCAGCAGCATTTCGACTAGCCCAGATACGCAGTATTTT
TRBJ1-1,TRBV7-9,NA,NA,CASSLMLGDTEAFF,TGTGCCAGCAGCTTAATGCTGGGGGACACTGAAGCTTTCTTT
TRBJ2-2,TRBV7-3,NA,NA,CASSLGLPGELFF,TGTGCCAGCAGCTTAGGGCTACCAGGGGAGCTGTTTTTT
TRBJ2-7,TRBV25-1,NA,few,CATQEDRHYEQYF,TGTGCCACACAAGAGGACCGTCACTACGAGCAGTACTTC
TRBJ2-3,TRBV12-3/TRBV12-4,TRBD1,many,CASTIQGSTDTQYF,TGTGCCAGCACCATACAGGGGAGCACAGATACGCAGTATTTT
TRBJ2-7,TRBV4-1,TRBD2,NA,CASSRTSGAGRAYEQYF,TGCGCCAGCAGCCGCACCTCTGGGGCCGGGAGGGCCTACGAGCAGTACTTC
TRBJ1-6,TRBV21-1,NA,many,CASVRQGGSPLHF,TGTGCCAGCGTTCGCCAGGGAGGTTCACCCCTCCACTTT
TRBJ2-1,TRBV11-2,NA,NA,CASSLDLALPGFF,TGTGCCAGCAGCTTAGATTTGGCCCTCCCGGGGTTCTTC
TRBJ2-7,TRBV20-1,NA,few,CSARGGGNEQYF,TGCAGTGCACGGGGAGGGGGCAACGAGCAGTACTTC
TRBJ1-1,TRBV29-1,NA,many,CSVVRMNTEAFF,TGCAGCGTTGTGCGGATGAACACTGAAGCTTTCTTT
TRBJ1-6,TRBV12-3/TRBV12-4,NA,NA,CASSLTVSAVNSPLHF,TGTGCCAGCAGTTTAACGGTGTCGGCAGTCAATTCACCCCTCCACTTT
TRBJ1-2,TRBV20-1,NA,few,CSARDWQGPGYTF,TGCAGTGCTAGAGATTGGCAGGGCCCTGGCTACACCTTC
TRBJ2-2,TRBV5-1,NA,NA,CASRLDSNTGELFF,TGCGCCAGCAGACTGGACTCGAACACCGGGGAGCTGTTTTTT
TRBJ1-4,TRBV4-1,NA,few,CASSQEEAATFATNEKLFF,TGCGCCAGCAGCCAAGAAGAGGCGGCGACGTTTGCAACTAATGAAAAACTGTTTTTT
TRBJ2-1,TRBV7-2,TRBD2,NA,CASSIGTSGRVYNEQFF,TGTGCCAGCAGCATCGGGACTAGCGGGAGGGTCTACAATGAGCAGTTCTTC
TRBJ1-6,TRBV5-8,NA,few,CASSLVDSSYNSPLHF,TGTGCCAGCAGCTTGGTGGACAGCTCCTATAATTCACCCCTCCACTTT
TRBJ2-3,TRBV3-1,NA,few,CASSRRQVGDTQYF,TGTGCCAGCAGCCGCCGACAGGTCGGGGATACGCAGTATTTT
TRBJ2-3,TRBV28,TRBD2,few,CASSFPASGGHTDTQYF,TGTGCCAGCAGTTTTCCGGCTAGCGGGGGACACACAGATACGCAGTATTTT
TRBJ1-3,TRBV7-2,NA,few,CASSFGPYSGNTIYF,TGTGCCAGCAGCTTCGGGCCATACTCTGGAAACACCATATATTTT
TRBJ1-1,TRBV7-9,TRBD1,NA,CASSSRDRGEAFF,TGTGCCAGCAGCTCCCGGGACAGGGGAGAAGCTTTCTTT
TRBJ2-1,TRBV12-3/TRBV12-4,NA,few,CASILAGEQFF,TGTGCCAGCATATTAGCAGGGGAGCAGTTCTTC
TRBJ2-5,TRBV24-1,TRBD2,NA,CATSDPSSGRNQETQYF,TGTGCCACCAGTGACCCTTCTAGCGGGAGAAACCAAGAGACCCAGTACTTC
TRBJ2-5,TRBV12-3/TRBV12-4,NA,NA,CASSNSRATQETQYF,TGTGCCAGCAGCAATTCGCGGGCGACGCAAGAGACCCAGTACTTC
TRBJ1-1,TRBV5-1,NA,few,CASSFRLDTEAFF,TGCGCCAGCAGCTTTCGGTTGGACACTGAAGCTTTCTTT
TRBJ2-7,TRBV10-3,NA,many,CAISGPGDYEQYF,TGTGCCATCAGTGGGCCGGGAGACTACGAGCAGTACTTC
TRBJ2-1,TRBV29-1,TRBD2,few,CSVGFRGRLGDEQFF,TGCAGCGTTGGTTTTCGCGGGAGGCTTGGGGATGAGCAGTTCTTC
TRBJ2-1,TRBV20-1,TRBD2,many,CSARSPGLVPNEQFF,TGCAGTGCTAGAAGCCCGGGACTAGTCCCTAATGAGCAGTTCTTC
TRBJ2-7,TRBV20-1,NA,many,CSAPAGGLYEQYF,TGCAGTGCTCCCGCTGGGGGGCTCTACGAGCAGTACTTC
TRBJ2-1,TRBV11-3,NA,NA,CASSSSLGPTSYNEQFF,TGTGCCAGCAGCTCCTCCCTAGGTCCGACTTCATACAATGAGCAGTTCTTC
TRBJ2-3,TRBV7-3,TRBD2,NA,CASPSSGRGLDTQYF,TGTGCCAGCCCCAGTAGCGGGAGGGGGCTAGATACGCAGTATTTT
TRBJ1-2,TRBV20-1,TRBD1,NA,CSASRGTGYYGYTF,TGCAGTGCTAGTAGGGGGACAGGGTACTATGGCTACACCTTC
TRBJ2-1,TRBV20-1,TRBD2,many,CSARNLTSGIEQFF,TGCAGTGCTAGGAATCTAACTAGCGGGATTGAGCAGTTCTTC
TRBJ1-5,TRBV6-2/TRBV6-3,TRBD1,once,CASSLVRTGGAGQPQHF,TGTGCCAGCAGTTTGGTTCGGACAGGGGGCGCGGGGCAGCCCCAGCATTTT
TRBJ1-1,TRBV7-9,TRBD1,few,CASSPGQGIRNTEAFF,TGTGCCAGCAGCCCCGGACAGGGGATAAGAAACACTGAAGCTTTCTTT
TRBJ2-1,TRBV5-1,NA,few,CASRLEAGYNEQFF,TGCGCCAGCAGGCTTGAAGCGGGCTACAATGAGCAGTTCTTC
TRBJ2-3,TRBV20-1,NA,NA,CSARVPAGGTDTQYF,TGCAGTGCTAGAGTACCTGCCGGGGGCACAGATACGCAGTATTTT
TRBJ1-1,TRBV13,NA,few,CAITNTEAFF,TGTGCCATCACGAACACTGAAGCTTTCTTT
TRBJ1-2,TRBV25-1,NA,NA,CASSEYGPANGYTF,TGTGCCAGCAGTGAATACGGCCCGGCCAATGGCTACACCTTC
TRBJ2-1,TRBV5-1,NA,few,CASSLGGMYNEQFF,TGCGCCAGCAGCTTGGGCGGGATGTACAATGAGCAGTTCTTC
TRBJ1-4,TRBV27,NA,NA,CASNKQGKNEKLFF,TGTGCCAGCAATAAACAGGGAAAAAATGAAAAACTGTTTTTT
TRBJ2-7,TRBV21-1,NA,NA,CARGTRTAYEQYF,TGTGCCAGGGGGACAAGAACCGCCTACGAGCAGTACTTC